The clone carrying this TCR beta chain was recorded only once. Its specificity is not known. This sample was taken from a study of cytomegalovirus exposure and HLA in healthy donors. Study-wide results and caveats: Immune exposure was documented only through CMV serostatus. Under 20,000 TCR beta sequences were associated with HLA alleles at 0.05 false discovery rate in a later analysis.

This CDR3 region has 15 residues. With 2 bases clipped from V and 5 bases from J, the junction kept 4 bases outside the gene matches. Germline V gene lookup returns CDR1 SGHAT and CDR2 FQDESV (reference sequence). The PCR was carried out with 60 Vbeta primers and 13 Jbeta primers. The repertoire was sequenced with immunoSEQ multiplex PCR; TCRdb's copy has only in-frame clones and lacks some. The sample contains hundreds of thousands of clones, roughly 68% of which appear only once. V and J are TRBV11-1 and TRBJ2-5; 11 nucleotides line up with TRBD1. The sample was PBMCs. The sequence derives from a man aged 35-49 years in good health and CMV-seropositive. CDR3 region: CASSLRGQGVETQYF. CDR3 DNA: TGTGCCAGCAGCTTACGGGGACAGGGGGTGGAGACCCAGTACTTC.